This T cell receptor beta chain appears in the sequencing data of a study of CD8+ T cells in alopecia areata. In alopecia areata patients, both lesional scalp punch biopsies and peripheral blood were collected. Trimming removed 6 bases from V and 6 bases from J, with 24 bases in between. The CDR3 spans 16 residues. The V gene's germline CDR1 is MGHDK and CDR2 SYGVNS. Extraction of RNA preceded its reverse transcription into cDNA, which served as the sequencing template. Method: immunoSEQ multiplex PCR; TCRdb's copy keeps in-frame clones and lacks some. This sample carries 160,000 or so clones, around 64% of them seen once, and the ten largest clones take roughly an eighth. This clone was seen just once.

This chain uses TRBV25-1 with TRBJ2-7; D is possibly TRBD1 (5 bases). The clonotype originates from a human donor with alopecia areata. The sample in question was CD8+ T cells sorted from blood, obtained at week 0. The CDR3 spells CASRFNRTFSPCEQYF. The CDR3 nucleotides read TGTGCCAGCAGGTTCAACAGGACGTTCTCTCCCTGCGAGCAGTACTTC.